A selection of T cell receptor beta chains follows, all from one sample in a study of radiotherapy plus CTLA-4 blockade in lung cancer. Sequencing was performed with immunoSEQ multiplex PCR; in TCRdb, only in-frame clones are kept and a portion is missing. Of just over 35,000 clones listed, 85% to 90% are singletons. The sequences come from peripheral blood, collected from a patient treated with radiotherapy plus ipilimumab. Receptor source: a human donor with non-small cell lung cancer who had stable disease on radiotherapy plus ipilimumab. Both conserved end residues are trimmed from each CDR3. The D gene is left open where the match is weak. Expanded clones are given a class, and other clones once, few, many or no size at all.

V gene: TRBV10-3; D gene: TRBD2; clone size: -; J gene: TRBJ2-2; CDR3 protein: AISGRTSGSGELF
V gene: TRBV28; D gene: TRBD2; clone size: -; J gene: TRBJ2-1; CDR3 protein: ASRDTSGRASYNEQF
V gene: TRBV7-2; D gene: -; clone size: -; J gene: TRBJ1-5; CDR3 protein: ASSLSGLGEQPQH
V gene: TRBV6-5; D gene: TRBD1; clone size: -; J gene: TRBJ1-4; CDR3 protein: ASRRQGGNEKLF
V gene: TRBV14; D gene: -; clone size: -; J gene: TRBJ1-2; CDR3 protein: ASSLLYSALEGYT
V gene: TRBV4-1; D gene: -; clone size: -; J gene: TRBJ1-5; CDR3 protein: ASSPGGGTNQPQH
V gene: TRBV28; D gene: TRBD1; clone size: -; J gene: TRBJ2-5; CDR3 protein: ASSAHRGETQY
V gene: TRBV7-3; D gene: TRBD1; clone size: -; J gene: TRBJ2-1; CDR3 protein: ASSPDRDYNEQF
V gene: TRBV28; D gene: TRBD2; clone size: -; J gene: TRBJ2-7; CDR3 protein: ASSTTISGGLRHEQY
V gene: TRBV28; D gene: -; clone size: -; J gene: TRBJ1-2; CDR3 protein: ASWARSYGYT
V gene: TRBV2; D gene: -; clone size: few; J gene: TRBJ1-2; CDR3 protein: ASRGRGGDLYYGYT
V gene: TRBV6-6; D gene: -; clone size: -; J gene: TRBJ2-7; CDR3 protein: ASSGSLEQY
V gene: TRBV28; D gene: -; clone size: -; J gene: TRBJ1-5; CDR3 protein: ASSKGGRDQPQH
V gene: TRBV9; D gene: -; clone size: -; J gene: TRBJ2-6; CDR3 protein: ASSVGSGAGANVLT
V gene: TRBV6-1; D gene: TRBD2; clone size: -; J gene: TRBJ2-3; CDR3 protein: ASRERGAGGPDTQY
V gene: TRBV9; D gene: TRBD2; clone size: -; J gene: TRBJ2-7; CDR3 protein: ASSGPSGGSYEQY
V gene: TRBV19; D gene: -; clone size: -; J gene: TRBJ2-3; CDR3 protein: ASSIAGVAGSDTQY